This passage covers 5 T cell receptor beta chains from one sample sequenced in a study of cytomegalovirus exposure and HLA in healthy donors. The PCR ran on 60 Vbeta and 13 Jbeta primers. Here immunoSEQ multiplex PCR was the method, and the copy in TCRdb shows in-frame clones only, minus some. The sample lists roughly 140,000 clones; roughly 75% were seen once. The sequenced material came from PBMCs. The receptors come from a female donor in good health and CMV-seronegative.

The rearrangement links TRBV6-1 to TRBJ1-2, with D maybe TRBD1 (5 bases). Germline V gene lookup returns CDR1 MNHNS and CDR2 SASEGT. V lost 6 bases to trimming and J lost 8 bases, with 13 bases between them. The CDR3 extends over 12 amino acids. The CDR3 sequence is CASSLPGGGYTF. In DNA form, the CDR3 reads TGTGCCAGCAGCCTGCCCGGGGGGGGCTACACCTTC.

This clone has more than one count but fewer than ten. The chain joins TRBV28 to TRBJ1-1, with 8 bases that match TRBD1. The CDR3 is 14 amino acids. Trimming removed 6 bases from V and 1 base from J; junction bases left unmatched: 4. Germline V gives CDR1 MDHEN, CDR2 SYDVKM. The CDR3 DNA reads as TGTGCCAGCAGCGACAGGGGAAGGAACACTGAAGCTTTCTTT. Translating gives CASSDRGRNTEAFF.

CDR3 nucleotides: TGTGCCAGCAGTTTAAGTCCTCTGCGGGGCTACACCTTC. Protein: CASSLSPLRGYTF. The chain uses TRBV27 and TRBJ1-2, with D unresolved. Looked up from germline, CDR1 is MNHEY and CDR2 is SMNVEV (reference sequence). The CDR3 length is 13 residues. V shed 2 bases and J shed 8 bases, with 12 bases lying between them.

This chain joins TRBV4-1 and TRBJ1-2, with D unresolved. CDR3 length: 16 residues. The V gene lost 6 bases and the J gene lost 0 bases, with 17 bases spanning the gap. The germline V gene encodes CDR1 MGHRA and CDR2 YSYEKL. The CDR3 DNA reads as TGCGCCAGCAGAACCCCTACAGAAAAAGCTAACTATGGCTACACCTTC. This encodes CASRTPTEKANYGYTF.

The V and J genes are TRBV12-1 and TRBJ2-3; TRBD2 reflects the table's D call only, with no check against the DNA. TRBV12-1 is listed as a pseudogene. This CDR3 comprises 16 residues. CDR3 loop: CASSIDKREYEDTQYF. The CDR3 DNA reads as TGTGCCAGCAGCATTGACAAGCGGGAGTACGAAGATACGCAGTATTTT.